This TCR beta chain stems from a study of blood T cell repertoires in COVID-19. Study overall: The United States, Italy and Spain were the sources of the acute and convalescent COVID-19 samples.

Trimming removed 5 bases at V and 2 bases at J, with 10 bases between. CDR3 length: 15 amino acids. Germline CDR1 is SEHNR and CDR2 is FQNEAQ (reference sequence). Sequenced by immunoSEQ multiplex PCR; TCRdb stores in-frame clones only, minus some. The data contain roughly 140,000 clones, 80% to 85% of them seen just once; the ten biggest clones take up approximately 40%. V and J are TRBV7-9 and TRBJ2-6; D perhaps matches TRBD1 (5 bases). This receptor was taken from a human donor in a cohort sampled during active COVID-19. What was sequenced was peripheral blood. DNA for the CDR3: TGTGCCAGCAGCCAAGGGGCAACTGGGGCCAACGTCCTGACTTTC. This codes for CASSQGATGANVLTF. The entire variable domain, with the rest obtained from reference TRBV7-9 and TRBJ2-6, is as follows: DTGVSQNPRHKITKRGQNVTFRCDPISEHNRLYWYRQTLGQGPEFLTYFQNEAQLEKSRLLSDRFSAERPKGSFSTLEIQRTEQGDSAMYLCASSQGATGANVLTFGAGSRLTVL.